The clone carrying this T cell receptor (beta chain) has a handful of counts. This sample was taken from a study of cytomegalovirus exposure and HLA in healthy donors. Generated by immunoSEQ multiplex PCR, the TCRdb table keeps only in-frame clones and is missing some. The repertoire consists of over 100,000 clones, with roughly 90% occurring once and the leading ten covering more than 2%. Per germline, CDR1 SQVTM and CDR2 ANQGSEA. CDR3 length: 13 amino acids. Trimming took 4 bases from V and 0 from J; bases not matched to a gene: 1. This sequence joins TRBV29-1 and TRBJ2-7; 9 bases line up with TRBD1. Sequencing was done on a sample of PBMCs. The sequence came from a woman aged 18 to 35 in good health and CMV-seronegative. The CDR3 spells CSVGDRVSYEQYF. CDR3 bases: TGCAGCGTTGGGGACAGGGTCTCCTACGAGCAGTACTTC.